Listed below are T cell receptor beta chains from one sample, sequenced in a study of control samples from healthy donors and cancer patients. The repertoire was sequenced with immunoSEQ multiplex PCR; TCRdb's copy has only in-frame clones and lacks some. The sample yields about 64,000 clones, more than 90% seen once. The sample comprised PBMCs. These receptors all stem from a man aged 35-49 years with colorectal cancer. CDR3s leave out the opening cysteine and the closing phenylalanine or tryptophan. Each record gives: J gene, CDR3 length, V gene, D gene, CDR3 protein. D genes are given only for firm matches.

>TRBJ1-1|13|TRBV2|TRBD1
ASSERTGWNTEAF
>TRBJ1-5|13|TRBV19|-
ASKPGTHSNQPQH
>TRBJ2-2|12|TRBV6-6|-
ASRKDTNTGELF
>TRBJ1-4|15|TRBV7-2|TRBD1
ASSLLSTGGYNEKLF
>TRBJ1-4|14|TRBV3-1/TRBV3-2|-
ASSPSRVTGPEKLF
>TRBJ1-3|12|TRBV19|-
ASSFSGSGNTIY
>TRBJ2-1|12|TRBV5-1|-
ASKDGSSYNEQF
>TRBJ1-1|13|TRBV6-5|-
ASSSAGTSNTEAF
>TRBJ2-5|12|TRBV4-1|-
ASSRQLGGETQY
>TRBJ1-1|12|TRBV6-2/TRBV6-3|-
ASSYTGPNTEAF
>TRBJ2-5|12|TRBV6-5|TRBD2
ASTDGGGDGTQY
>TRBJ1-1|13|TRBV19|-
ASSNFETANTEAF
>TRBJ1-1|10|TRBV2|-
ASSPQGSEAF
>TRBJ2-5|12|TRBV5-4|-
ASSDGTQGETQY
>TRBJ1-1|12|TRBV7-9|-
ASSVRTANTEAF
>TRBJ2-7|11|TRBV30|-
AWSLDIAYEQY
>TRBJ2-3|12|TRBV4-1|-
ASARGGVGATQY
>TRBJ2-7|10|TRBV3-1/TRBV3-2|-
ASSHLHYEQY
>TRBJ1-6|14|TRBV29-1|TRBD1
SVEGQGMGPGSPLH
>TRBJ2-7|11|TRBV12-3/TRBV12-4|TRBD1
ASRKGQTYEQY
>TRBJ1-6|14|TRBV9|-
ASSVASGAVNSPLH
>TRBJ2-7|13|TRBV11-2|-
ASSPTGLSSYEQY
>TRBJ1-2|11|TRBV6-5|-
ASRRGTNYGYT
>TRBJ1-2|10|TRBV6-5|-
ASSPYGYGYT
>TRBJ2-3|13|TRBV14|-
ASSQASPRGDTQY
>TRBJ1-5|11|TRBV7-2|-
ASSPYSNQPQH
>TRBJ2-3|13|TRBV19|-
ATSPAGAGTDTQY
>TRBJ1-2|6|TRBV29-1|-
SVDGYT
>TRBJ1-4|14|TRBV9|TRBD1
ASSAAEGAANEKLF
>TRBJ2-7|12|TRBV6-5|-
ASRSQDFGDEQY
>TRBJ1-2|11|TRBV18|-
ASSPPTRDGYT
>TRBJ2-7|14|TRBV6-5|TRBD2
ASSYSGSGGSYEQY
>TRBJ1-3|13|TRBV15|-
ATSGAGVFGNTIY
>TRBJ1-4|13|TRBV5-1|TRBD1
ASSWTGNTNEKLF
>TRBJ2-7|11|TRBV30|-
AWRTGTLNEQY
>TRBJ1-1|11|TRBV7-3|-
ASSFGGEGEAF
>TRBJ2-5|10|TRBV3-1/TRBV3-2|-
ASSQLGETQY
>TRBJ2-1|11|TRBV2|-
ASKLGANNEQF
>TRBJ1-1|12|TRBV7-9|-
ASSLVAGNTEAF
>TRBJ1-2|14|TRBV7-9|TRBD1
ASSSVPGQGNVGYT
>TRBJ1-2|11|TRBV25-1|-
ASSEGGLHGYT
>TRBJ1-2|12|TRBV6-6|-
ASSSYSGSYGYT
>TRBJ1-6|16|TRBV7-8|-
ASSPRLFTLTPSSPLH
>TRBJ2-5|8|TRBV19|TRBD1
ASPTGSQY
>TRBJ2-1|15|TRBV7-9|TRBD2
ASSSPFGLAGEKEQF
>TRBJ2-3|14|TRBV7-3|-
ASSPGLSSSTDTQY
>TRBJ2-7|10|TRBV5-1|-
ASSPQGREQY
>TRBJ1-2|11|TRBV3-1/TRBV3-2|-
ASSQWENDGYT
>TRBJ2-1|13|TRBV19|TRBD1
ASSIGQGALNEQF
>TRBJ2-7|12|TRBV5-4|-
ASSQQGLSYEQY
>TRBJ2-5|15|TRBV9|-
ASSSTRNDLMAGTQY
>TRBJ2-5|12|TRBV5-6|-
ASSIYSLQETQY
>TRBJ2-5|11|TRBV7-8|-
ASSPDQGETQY